The T cell receptor (beta chain) described here comes from a study of T cell repertoires in ileal Crohn's disease. Study information: Median disease duration was about 7.9 years; 35% smoked at surgery.

Assay used: immunoSEQ multiplex PCR; TCRdb lists only in-frame clones, some missing. The repertoire holds some 1,200 clones, 95% seen once, with roughly 2.4% in the top ten. V shed 1 base and J 4 bases; nucleotides not matched to a gene: 5. Germline values: CDR1 SEHNR, CDR2 FQNEAQ (reference sequence). CDR3 length equals 15 residues. The specimen was ileal tissue. The V gene is TRBV7-9, the J gene TRBJ2-5, with 8 positions matching TRBD1. This TCR came from an adult with Crohn's disease. The CDR3 region is CASSLEGRGRETQYF. Written as DNA, the CDR3 is TGTGCCAGCAGCTTAGAGGGCAGGGGGCGAGAGACCCAGTACTTC.